The present TCR beta chain was sequenced within a study of CD8 T cells in Susac syndrome. A quantity of about 0.45 to 1 ug RNA underwent reverse transcription using random hexamers. TCRdb processed the immunoSEQ multiplex PCR reads anew with MiXCR; each CDR3 protein has one entry. The table records some 110,000 distinct CDR3 sequences, roughly 93% of them present only once. Trimming removed 5 bases from V and 8 bases from J, with 16 bases in between. Germline CDR1 is MNHNY and CDR2 is SVGAGI (reference sequence). The CDR3 has 14 residues. Sequencing was carried out using CD8+ T cells from PBMCs. This receptor was identified in a human donor with multiple sclerosis. This sequence joins TRBV6-6 and TRBJ2-4, with D uncertain. The CDR3 sequence: CASSPRPAWDIQYF. In DNA form, the CDR3 reads TGTGCCAGCAGTCCCCGACCGGCTTGGGACATTCAGTACTTC.